A single sample gave rise to the 17 T cell receptor beta chains below, sequenced in a study of beta chain features in type 1 diabetes. The investigators reverse transcribed all of the isolated RNA, so they sequenced expressed TCRB transcripts. This table comes from immunoSEQ multiplex PCR, and its TCRdb copy is limited to in-frame clones, with some not included. The sample holds roughly 370,000 clones; around 14% are singletons and the top ten take 0.035% to 0.045%. Sequenced material: naive CD4+ T cells from blood. Receptors were obtained from a man under 40 in good health.

This clone occurred a few times. V gene TRBV7-9 combines with J gene TRBJ1-4; perhaps TRBD1 as D (6 bases). Germline loops: CDR1 SEHNR, CDR2 FQNEAQ (reference sequence). V lost 5 bases to trimming and J lost 5 bases, with 15 bases between them. CDR3 length: 15 amino acids. CDR3 coding DNA: TGTGCCAGCAGCAGGTTGACAGGTGGAAATGAAAAACTGTTTTTT. Protein product: CASSRLTGGNEKLFF.

There are a few counts of this clone. The chain has TRBV9 and TRBJ2-2; D gene unclear. This CDR3 has 14 amino acids. Trimming took 7 bases from V and 0 from J, leaving 10 bases between them. Germline assignment: CDR1 SGDLS and CDR2 YYNGEE. The CDR3 bases are TGTGCCAGCTCGGAACGGGCGAACACCGGGGAGCTGTTTTTT. Translating gives CASSERANTGELFF. Based on the CDR3 plus reference TRBV9 and TRBJ2-2, the full variable domain is DSGVTQTPKHLITATGQRVTLRCSPRSGDLSVYWYQQSLDQGLQFLIQYYNGEERAKGNILERFSAQQFPDLHSELNLSSLELGDSALYFCASSERANTGELFFGEGSRLTVL.

The chain joins TRBV18 to TRBJ2-2; no definite D call. Between the trimmed V and J ends, which lost 1 base and 1 base, there was a span of 7 bases. The CDR3 has 15 residues. The germline gives CDR1 KGHSH, CDR2 LQKENI. The CDR3 coding sequence is TGTGCCAGCTCACCACGGGAATTGAACACCGGGGAGCTGTTTTTT. Protein sequence: CASSPRELNTGELFF.

The chain recombines TRBV4-3 with TRBJ1-3; possible D gene TRBD1, 6 bases. CDR3 length: 15 amino acids. Germline V gene data show CDR1 as LGHNA and CDR2 as YSLEER. Trimming shortened V by 4 bases and J by 0 bases, and 10 bases separated the two germline ends. CDR3 coding DNA: TGCGCCAGCAGCCCGAGACAGGTCTCTGGAAACACCATATATTTT. It specifies CASSPRQVSGNTIYF.

This clone was picked up a small number of times. The chain is built from TRBV19 and TRBJ1-2; no clear D. The germline CDR1 and CDR2 sequences are LNHDA and SQIVND (reference sequence). CDR3 length: 14 amino acids. Trimming took 6 bases from V and 0 from J, leaving 11 bases between them. The CDR3 bases are TGTGCCAGTAGACCCCGGACGTCTAACTATGGCTACACCTTC. Its translation is CASRPRTSNYGYTF. Drawing the rest from reference TRBV19 and TRBJ1-2, the complete variable domain is DGGITQSPKYLFRKEGQNVTLSCEQNLNHDAMYWYRQDPGQGLRLIYYSQIVNDFQKGDIAEGYSVSREKKESFPLTVTSAQKNPTAFYLCASRPRTSNYGYTFGSGTRLTVV.

The rearrangement joins TRBV4-3 to TRBJ2-1, with TRBD1 matching over 10 bases. This CDR3 spans 18 amino acids. After removal of 3 bases from V and 4 bases from J, the junction contained 12 bases not matched to a gene. From germline, CDR1 is LGHNA and CDR2 YSLEER. CDR3: CASSHTIQGTGVYNEQFF. The DNA of the CDR3 is TGCGCCAGCAGCCACACAATTCAAGGGACAGGGGTTTACAATGAGCAGTTCTTC.

This clone showed up many times. The chain carries TRBV14 and TRBJ2-1, with D unresolved. V was shortened by 6 bases and J by 0 bases, with 3 bases between the two germline ends. CDR1 and CDR2 (germline): SGHDN, FVKESK. The CDR3 covers 12 residues. This CDR3 is CASSHSYNEQFF. The CDR3 coding sequence is TGTGCCAGCAGTCACTCCTACAATGAGCAGTTCTTC.

This clone was found a few times. The rearrangement uses TRBV7-9 and TRBJ2-3; maybe TRBD2 (6 bases). The CDR3 consists of 16 residues. Germline CDR1 and CDR2: SEHNR and FQNEAQ (reference sequence). The germline V and J ends were trimmed by 7 bases and 0 bases, with 17 bases remaining between them. This CDR3 reads CASTLSGSASTDTQYF. CDR3 DNA: TGTGCCAGCACCCTCAGCGGGTCCGCGAGCACAGATACGCAGTATTTT.

Concerning this clone itself: A much larger clone differs from this one at a single base, so this may be a read error. Other DNA variants within this sample encode the same CDR3. The chain is built from TRBV7-6 and TRBJ2-5; D gene uncertain. CDR1 and CDR2 (germline): SGHVS, FNYEAQ. V lost 0 bases and J 5 bases, leaving 4 bases between the germline ends. The CDR3 extends over 12 amino acids. The CDR3 DNA reads as TGTGCCAGCAGCTTAGCTGGGGAGACCCAGTACTTC. Encoded protein: CASSLAGETQYF.

This clone was recorded a few times. This rearrangement joins TRBV2 to TRBJ2-1; D not resolved. CDR3 length: 16 residues. The ends were cut back, 7 bases at V and 4 bases at J, with 20 bases in the middle. Germline V gives CDR1 SNHLY, CDR2 FYNNEI. CDR3 residues: CASNLLLSQQYNEQFF. The CDR3 coding sequence is TGTGCCAGCAATTTGCTTCTGAGTCAGCAATACAATGAGCAGTTCTTC. The full variable domain, its missing parts supplied by reference TRBV2 and TRBJ2-1, is EPEVTQTPSHQVTQMGQEVILRCVPISNHLYFYWYRQILGQKVEFLVSFYNNEISEKSEIFDDQFSVERPDGSNFTLKIRSTKLEDSAMYFCASNLLLSQQYNEQFFGPGTRLTVL.

This clone was observed a handful of times. The genes are TRBV7-2 and TRBJ1-6, with D unclear. This CDR3 comprises 15 residues. Trimming shortened V by 5 bases and J by 0 bases, and 8 bases separated the two germline ends. The germline V gene has CDR1 SGHTA and CDR2 FQGNSA. This chain's CDR3 is CASSPRNSYNSPLHF. The CDR3 DNA reads as TGTGCCAGCAGCCCTAGGAACTCCTATAATTCACCCCTCCACTTT.

The gene calls are TRBV30 and TRBJ1-1; 7 bases agree with TRBD1. CDR3 length: 14 residues. The ends lost 3 bases at V and 4 bases at J; junction bases unmatched: 8. Germline CDR1 reads GTSNPN; CDR2 reads SVGIG (reference sequence). The CDR3 sequence is CAWSVTTGITEAFF. The CDR3 DNA sequence: TGTGCCTGGAGCGTAACGACAGGGATCACTGAAGCTTTCTTT. The whole variable domain, remainder taken from reference TRBV30 and TRBJ1-1, is SQTIHQWPATLVQPVGSPLSLECTVEGTSNPNLYWYRQAAGRGLQLLFYSVGIGQISSEVPQNLSASRPQDRQFILSSKKLLLSDSGFYLCAWSVTTGITEAFFGQGTRLTVV.

The rearrangement uses TRBV5-5 and TRBJ2-3; D gene uncertain. This CDR3 has 11 amino acids. CDR1 and CDR2 from the germline V gene are SGHKS and YYEKEE (reference sequence). Trimming removed 4 bases from V and 4 bases from J, with 4 bases in between. The DNA of the CDR3 is TGTGCCAGCAGCACACCAGATACGCAGTATTTT. This encodes CASSTPDTQYF.

This clone was detected only a few times. V is TRBV5-4 and J is TRBJ2-1; 9 nucleotides align to TRBD2. V gave up 0 bases and J gave up 1 base; unmatched junction bases: 2. The CDR3 covers 16 residues. Looked up from germline, CDR1 is SGHNT and CDR2 is YYREEE (reference sequence). The CDR3 region has the DNA TGTGCCAGCAGCTTGGTAGCGGGGGTTTCCTACAATGAGCAGTTCTTC. Translated, it gives CASSLVAGVSYNEQFF.

This clone was seen at least ten times. The chain recombines TRBV14 with TRBJ2-5, with 11 bases identical to TRBD2. The trim removed 1 base at V and 6 bases at J, leaving 7 bases unmatched. The CDR3 has 16 residues. Germline assignment: CDR1 SGHDN and CDR2 FVKESK. As DNA, the CDR3 is TGTGCCAGCAGCCAAGCTAGATCTAGCGGGAGGAAGACCCAGTACTTC. Its translation: CASSQARSSGRKTQYF.

CDR3: CASSLFPSIYSYEQYV. The CDR3 DNA reads as TGTGCCAGCAGCTTGTTCCCCAGCATTTACTCCTACGAGCAGTACGTC. This rearrangement joins TRBV5-6 to TRBJ2-7; D is uncertain. This CDR3 region has 16 residues. Germline V gene lookup returns CDR1 SGHDT and CDR2 YYEEEE. Trimming left V 1 base short and J 0 bases short, with 14 bases between.

V and J are TRBV6-5 and TRBJ2-7; 12 bases map to TRBD2. Germline V CDR1 and CDR2: MNHEY, SVGAGI. V gave up 7 bases and J gave up 4 bases; unmatched junction bases: 8. The CDR3 has 15 amino acids. CDR3 DNA sequence: TGTGCCAGCACCGAGACTAGCGGGGGAGAATACGAGCAGTACTTC. Its protein is CASTETSGGEYEQYF.